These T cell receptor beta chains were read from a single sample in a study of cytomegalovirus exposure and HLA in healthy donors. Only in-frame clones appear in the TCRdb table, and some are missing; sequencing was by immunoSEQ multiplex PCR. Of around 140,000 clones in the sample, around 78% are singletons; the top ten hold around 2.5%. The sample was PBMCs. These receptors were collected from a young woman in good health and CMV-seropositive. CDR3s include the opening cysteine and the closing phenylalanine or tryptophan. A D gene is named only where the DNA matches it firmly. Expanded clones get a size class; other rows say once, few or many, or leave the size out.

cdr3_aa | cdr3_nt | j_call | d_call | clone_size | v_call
CAASRTDVYNEQFF | TGTGCTGCATCTAGGACAGATGTCTACAATGAGCAGTTCTTC | TRBJ2-1 | NA | NA | TRBV30
CASSPDRGGQETQYF | TGTGCCAGCAGCCCGGACAGGGGAGGCCAAGAGACCCAGTACTTC | TRBJ2-5 | TRBD1 | NA | TRBV2
CASSLQGVYEQYF | TGTGCCAGCAGTTTACAGGGGGTCTACGAGCAGTACTTC | TRBJ2-7 | TRBD1 | NA | TRBV27
CSVGGLGTGPQNYGYTF | TGCAGCGTTGGGGGTTTGGGGACAGGGCCACAAAACTATGGCTACACCTTC | TRBJ1-2 | TRBD1 | NA | TRBV29-1
CASSMGQGETQYF | TGTGCCAGCTCGATGGGACAAGGAGAGACCCAGTACTTC | TRBJ2-5 | NA | NA | TRBV18
CASSERDSTDTQYF | TGTGCCAGCAGTGAGCGGGATAGCACAGATACGCAGTATTTT | TRBJ2-3 | NA | NA | TRBV6-4
CASSLEASGLGGNNIQYF | TGCGCCAGCAGCTTGGAGGCCAGCGGATTGGGGGGGAATAACATTCAGTACTTC | TRBJ2-4 | TRBD2 | NA | TRBV5-1
CASSPDRVSNQPQHF | TGTGCCAGCAGCCCAGACAGGGTAAGCAATCAGCCCCAGCATTTT | TRBJ1-5 | TRBD1 | once | TRBV6-1
CASSSQTGNEQFF | TGTGCCAGCAGTTCACAAACAGGGAATGAGCAGTTCTTC | TRBJ2-1 | NA | NA | TRBV6-1
CASSLLGQRGQETQYF | TGTGCCAGCAGCTTATTGGGCCAGCGGGGACAAGAGACCCAGTACTTC | TRBJ2-5 | TRBD2 | NA | TRBV7-8
CASSQDRRGYYGYTF | TGCGCCAGCAGCCAAGATCGCAGGGGATACTATGGCTACACCTTC | TRBJ1-2 | NA | once | TRBV4-3
CASSFLTGAPNTEAFF | TGCGCCAGCAGCTTCCTGACAGGGGCCCCGAACACTGAAGCTTTCTTT | TRBJ1-1 | TRBD1 | NA | TRBV5-1
CASSLWTRVYGEQFF | TGTGCCAGCAGCTTGTGGACTAGGGTCTATGGTGAGCAGTTCTTC | TRBJ2-1 | TRBD2 | NA | TRBV5-6